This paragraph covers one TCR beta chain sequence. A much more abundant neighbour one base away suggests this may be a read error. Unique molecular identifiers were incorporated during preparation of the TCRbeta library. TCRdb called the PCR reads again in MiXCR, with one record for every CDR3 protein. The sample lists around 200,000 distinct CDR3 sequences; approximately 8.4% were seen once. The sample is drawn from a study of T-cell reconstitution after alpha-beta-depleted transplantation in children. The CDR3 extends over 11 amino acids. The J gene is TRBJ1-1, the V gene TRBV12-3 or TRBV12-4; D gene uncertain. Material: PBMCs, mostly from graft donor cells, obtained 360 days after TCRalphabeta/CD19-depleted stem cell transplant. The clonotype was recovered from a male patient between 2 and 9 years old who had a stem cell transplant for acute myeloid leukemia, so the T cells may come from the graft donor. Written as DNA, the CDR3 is TGTGCCAGCAGTTTAATGGCTGAAACTTTCTTT. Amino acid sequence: CASSLMAETFF.